The 12 T cell receptor beta chains in this list originate from one sample, sequenced in a study of T cell responses to AZD1222 COVID-19 vaccine. Some clones are missing from TCRdb's copy, which holds only in-frame ones; the method was immunoSEQ multiplex PCR. The data show around 86,000 clones, nearly 90% seen once. Specimen: peripheral blood, collected on day 0 of AZD1222 vaccination. The receptor set was obtained from an adult in good health.

V usage is TRBV19 and J usage is TRBJ1-5; a weak D match, TRBD1 (6 bases). V was clipped by 4 bases and J by 3 bases, with 13 bases between them. The germline V gene encodes CDR1 LNHDA and CDR2 SQIVND (reference sequence). The CDR3 runs 15 residues. CDR3 in amino acids: CASSTSDRNNQPQHF. The DNA for the CDR3 is TGTGCCAGTAGTACCTCGGACAGAAACAATCAGCCCCAGCATTTT.

The chain employs TRBV18 and TRBJ1-6, with 7 nucleotides matching TRBD1. Germline values: CDR1 KGHSH, CDR2 LQKENI. The V gene end was trimmed by 1 base and the J gene end by 8 bases; junction bases not matched to a gene: 5. The length of the CDR3 is 15 residues. Written as DNA, the CDR3 is TGTGCCAGCTCACCACAGGGGGCCTGGGATTCACCCCTCCACTTT. Amino acids: CASSPQGAWDSPLHF.

The V and J genes are TRBV7-2 and TRBJ1-5, with unresolved D. The germline CDR1 and CDR2 sequences are SGHTA and FQGNSA. V was trimmed by 5 bases and J by 1 base, leaving 15 bases between them. The CDR3 covers 16 residues. The CDR3 sequence: CASSAGPMGSNQPQHF. The DNA of the CDR3 is TGTGCCAGCAGCGCCGGACCGATGGGAAGCAATCAGCCCCAGCATTTT.

The V and J genes are TRBV27 and TRBJ1-5; D is possibly TRBD1 (5 bases). Germline-derived CDR1 and CDR2 are MNHEY and SMNVEV (reference sequence). The CDR3 runs to 15 residues. V lost 9 bases, J lost 2 bases, and 17 bases lay in between. DNA of the CDR3: TGTGCCAGTGCTATCCGGGGCCGGGGCAATCAGCCCCAGCATTTT. Translated, it gives CASAIRGRGNQPQHF.

The chain recombines TRBV27 with TRBJ2-2; D uncertain. V was clipped by 3 bases and J by 6 bases, with 11 bases between them. Germline-derived CDR1 and CDR2 are MNHEY and SMNVEV (reference sequence). The CDR3 spans 14 residues. This chain's CDR3 is CASSFQSVAGELFF. The DNA for the CDR3 is TGTGCCAGCAGTTTTCAGTCAGTTGCCGGGGAGCTGTTTTTT.

This clone was counted a single time. The chain combines TRBV4-1 with TRBJ2-7; 12 bases line up with TRBD1. Germline V lookup: CDR1 MGHRA, CDR2 YSYEKL. There are 18 residues in the CDR3. Germline trimming cut 3 bases from V and 3 bases from J; bases unmatched to any gene: 12. CDR3 region: CASSQEIPGQGAHYEQYF. Written as DNA, the CDR3 is TGCGCCAGCAGCCAGGAAATTCCGGGACAGGGGGCTCACTACGAGCAGTACTTC.

This chain uses TRBV6-2 or TRBV6-3 with TRBJ2-5; D uncertain. The germline CDR1 and CDR2 sequences are MNHEY and SVGEGT. The CDR3 has 14 residues. Deletions cut 2 bases from V and 2 bases from J, with 9 bases between. CDR3 DNA sequence: TGTGCCAGCAGTTACGGAACCGCTCAAGAGACCCAGTACTTC. It specifies CASSYGTAQETQYF.

This chain connects TRBV10-3 to TRBJ1-1, with a weak D call TRBD1 (6 bases). V lost 8 bases, J lost 0 bases, and 10 bases lay in between. The CDR3 extends over 13 amino acids. The V gene's germline CDR1 is ENHRY and CDR2 SYGVKD. DNA of the CDR3: TGTGCCATCGGAGACAGGATGAACACTGAAGCTTTCTTT. This gives the protein CAIGDRMNTEAFF.

J is TRBJ1-2 and V is TRBV6-2 or TRBV6-3, with D perhaps TRBD1 (5 bases). Germline V gene lookup returns CDR1 MNHEY and CDR2 SVGEGT. Between the trimmed V and J ends, which lost 2 bases and 2 bases, there was a span of 12 bases. There are 15 residues in the CDR3. The CDR3 region is CASSYAGDGNYGYTF. The CDR3 nucleotides read TGTGCCAGCAGTTACGCCGGGGACGGAAACTATGGCTACACCTTC.

In this sample, this clone turned up once. V and J are TRBV7-7 and TRBJ2-2, with a possible D match to TRBD1 (6 bases). The germline gives CDR1 SSHAT, CDR2 FNYEAQ (reference sequence). CDR3 size: 14 residues. CDR3 coding DNA: TGTGCTATCCCCAGGGGACAGAACACCGGGGAGCTGTTTTTT. This translates into CAIPRGQNTGELFF.

The chain couples TRBV7-9 to TRBJ2-1; D might be TRBD1 or TRBD2, each matching 5 bases. Per germline, CDR1 SEHNR and CDR2 FQNEAQ (reference sequence). CDR3 length: 12 amino acids. In DNA, the CDR3 is TGTGTATTGGGGGATATCTACAATGAGCAGTTCTTC. This encodes CVLGDIYNEQFF.

The rearrangement links TRBV19 to TRBJ2-7; a possible D gene is TRBD1 (5 bases). This CDR3 region has 15 residues. Germline CDR1 and CDR2: LNHDA and SQIVND (reference sequence). The germline V and J ends were trimmed by 3 bases and 6 bases, with 18 bases remaining between them. CDR3 amino acids: CASSIMQASRGEQYF. CDR3 nucleotides: TGTGCCAGTAGTATTATGCAGGCCTCAAGGGGCGAGCAGTACTTC.